Listed below are T cell receptor beta chains from one sample, sequenced in a study of cytomegalovirus exposure and HLA in healthy donors. TCRdb's copy holds only in-frame clones and misses some; the assay was immunoSEQ multiplex PCR. The sample yields around 110,000 clones, over 60% seen once. Material: PBMCs. These receptor sequences come from a male donor in good health and CMV-seronegative. The CDR3 runs from the conserved cysteine through the conserved F or W. D genes are given only for firm matches. Clone size is not always given. Where it is, it says once, few, many or a class for expanded clones.

j_call	v_call	clone_size	d_call	cdr3_aa	cdr3_nt
TRBJ1-2	TRBV4-1	once	NA	CASSQDHAVWSYGYTF	TGCGCCAGCAGCCAAGATCACGCGGTGTGGAGCTATGGCTACACCTTC
TRBJ2-7	TRBV2	NA	NA	CASSEDRNYEQYF	TGTGCCAGCAGTGAAGACAGAAACTACGAGCAGTACTTC
TRBJ1-1	TRBV11-2	few	TRBD1	CASSLQGQRREVTEAFF	TGTGCCAGCAGCTTACAGGGACAGAGGAGAGAAGTCACTGAAGCTTTCTTT
TRBJ2-1	TRBV9	NA	NA	CASSVDPGQHNEQFF	TGTGCCAGCAGCGTGGATCCGGGACAACACAATGAGCAGTTCTTC
TRBJ2-2	TRBV29-1	NA	NA	CSVENLNTGELFF	TGCAGCGTTGAGAACCTAAACACCGGGGAGCTGTTTTTT
TRBJ2-4	TRBV28	NA	TRBD2	CASSSSGSSIQYF	TGTGCCAGCAGTTCCAGCGGGAGTAGCATTCAGTACTTC
TRBJ2-7	TRBV7-8	NA	NA	CASSLMAQRAYEQYF	TGTGCCAGCAGCTTAATGGCTCAGAGGGCCTACGAGCAGTACTTC
TRBJ2-3	TRBV2	NA	TRBD1	CASSPTGVSDTQYF	TGTGCCAGCAGTCCTACAGGGGTTTCAGATACGCAGTATTTT
TRBJ2-7	TRBV6-5	once	NA	CASRSAGYTYEQYF	TGTGCCAGCAGGTCAGCGGGTTACACCTACGAGCAGTACTTC
TRBJ2-1	TRBV28	NA	TRBD1	CAARGFEQFF	TGTGCCGCCAGGGGGTTTGAGCAGTTCTTC
TRBJ2-3	TRBV7-6	NA	TRBD2	CASSLSGKADTQYF	TGTGCCAGCAGCTTAAGCGGGAAAGCAGATACGCAGTATTTT
TRBJ2-1	TRBV5-6	NA	NA	CASSLVPGSNEQFF	TGTGCCAGCAGCTTGGTCCCGGGATCCAATGAGCAGTTCTTC
TRBJ1-1	TRBV28	NA	TRBD1	CASRTEDRGGVRAFF	TGTGCCAGCAGGACCGAAGACAGGGGTGGAGTTAGAGCTTTCTTT
TRBJ2-7	TRBV6-5	NA	NA	CASREGGEYEQYF	TGTGCCAGCAGGGAGGGGGGGGAGTACGAGCAGTACTTC
TRBJ2-7	TRBV11-2	NA	NA	CASSFWGLYEQYF	TGTGCCAGCAGCTTTTGGGGGCTTTACGAGCAGTACTTC
TRBJ2-2	TRBV5-1	NA	TRBD2	CASSYATSVNTGELFF	TGCGCCAGCAGCTACGCTACTAGCGTCAACACCGGGGAGCTGTTTTTT
TRBJ2-7	TRBV6-1	NA	TRBD2	CASSDLAETYEQYF	TGTGCCAGCTCTGATCTAGCGGAAACCTACGAGCAGTACTTC
TRBJ2-7	TRBV30	few	NA	CAWRGTGPTEQYF	TGTGCCTGGAGGGGAACAGGCCCAACCGAGCAGTACTTC
TRBJ2-3	TRBV4-1	NA	NA	CASSQRPIRGSHTDTQYF	TGCGCCAGCAGCCAGCGACCGATCCGGGGGAGCCACACAGATACGCAGTATTTT
TRBJ2-7	TRBV27	NA	TRBD1	CASSRLDRVGFYEQYF	TGTGCCAGCAGTCGACTCGACAGGGTTGGGTTCTACGAGCAGTACTTC